Listed here are 8 T cell receptor beta chains from one sample, sequenced in a study of spatial heterogeneity in lung cancer. Sample time point: sample taken at primary tumor resection. No cell sorting; template was whole RNA from tumor, lung tissue or PBMC. TCRdb redid the calling of the 5' RACE reads with MiXCR, one entry per CDR3 protein. The table shows over 6,000 distinct CDR3 sequences, with around 5.9% occurring only once. The input for sequencing was PBMCs, taken at surgery. The receptors shown here come from a male donor with early-stage non-small cell lung cancer.

This clonotype was recorded at least ten times. The rearrangement uses TRBV30 and TRBJ1-1, with TRBD1 as a possible D gene (6 bases). V shed 4 bases and J shed 9 bases, with 18 bases lying between them. This CDR3 region has 13 residues. Looked up from germline, CDR1 is GTSNPN and CDR2 is SVGIG (reference sequence). The CDR3 DNA reads TGTGCCTGGACCCGCGACAAAAGGGGGAAAGCTTTCTTT. Translated: CAWTRDKRGKAFF.

By its share, this clonotype is medium-sized. The chain joins TRBV14 to TRBJ1-2; 9 bases align to TRBD1. Germline trimming cut 1 base from V and 4 bases from J; bases unmatched to any gene: 7. Germline V gene data show CDR1 as SGHDN and CDR2 as FVKESK. The CDR3 consists of 16 residues. The CDR3 is CASSQVSGQGSYGYTF. Here the CDR3 DNA reads TGTGCCAGCAGCCAAGTCAGCGGACAGGGGTCCTATGGCTACACCTTC.

This clonotype was counted many times. The chain is built from TRBV6-1 and TRBJ2-2, with D possibly TRBD1 on 6 matching bases. This CDR3 spans 15 amino acids. Germline lookup yields CDR1 MNHNS and CDR2 SASEGT. The V end lost 1 base, the J end lost 3 bases, and 9 bases lay between the germline ends. CDR3 loop: CASSEEGHHTGELFF. The CDR3 DNA is TGTGCCAGCAGTGAAGAGGGACACCACACCGGGGAGCTGTTTTTT.

Many counts were recorded for this clonotype. This chain joins TRBV11-2 and TRBJ2-7, with 15 bases aligning to TRBD2. The germline V gene encodes CDR1 SGHAT and CDR2 FQNNGV. V gave up 6 bases and J gave up 2 bases; unmatched junction bases: 14. CDR3 length equals 19 residues. The CDR3 DNA follows: TGTGCCAGCAGTTCCGTCTTGGGACTAGCGGGAGGACGCGCCTACGAGCAGTACTTC. It encodes CASSSVLGLAGGRAYEQYF. Drawing the rest from reference TRBV11-2 and TRBJ2-7, the complete variable domain is EAGVAQSPRYKIIEKRQSVAFWCNPISGHATLYWYQQILGQGPKLLIQFQNNGVVDDSQLPKDRFSAERLKGVDSTLKIQPAKLEDSAVYLCASSSVLGLAGGRAYEQYFGPGTRLTVT.

This clonotype appeared many times. This chain joins TRBV7-9 and TRBJ1-2, with 9 bases that match TRBD1. Looked up from germline, CDR1 is SEHNR and CDR2 is FQNEAQ (reference sequence). The J segment lost 4 bases and the V segment lost 3 bases, leaving 3 bases of the junction unmatched. This CDR3 is 14 amino acids long. The CDR3 bases are TGTGCCAGCAGCTTCGACAGGGGGGGCTATGGCTACACCTTC. Protein sequence: CASSFDRGGYGYTF.

This clonotype was seen ten or more times. The chain couples TRBV20-1 to TRBJ2-3, with 8 bases that match TRBD2. The CDR3 sequence is 15 residues long. Germline CDR1 and CDR2: DFQATT and SNEGSKA (reference sequence). After removal of 5 bases from V and 3 bases from J, the junction contained 10 bases not matched to a gene. The CDR3 bases are TGCAGTGCTGTTTTGGCGGGGGGCCGTACAGATACGCAGTATTTT. Residues: CSAVLAGGRTDTQYF.

This clonotype occurred many times. J is TRBJ2-7 and V is TRBV20-1; 7 bases align to TRBD1. Germline V gene lookup returns CDR1 DFQATT and CDR2 SNEGSKA (reference sequence). The CDR3 consists of 14 residues. After removal of 3 bases from V and 6 bases from J, the junction contained 11 bases not matched to a gene. CDR3 loop: CSASRRGGLFEQYF. DNA for the CDR3: TGCAGTGCTAGTCGCCGAGGGGGCTTGTTCGAGCAGTACTTC.

This clonotype occurred many times. The chain is built from TRBV7-2 and TRBJ2-7, with 12 bases aligning to TRBD2. CDR3 length: 16 residues. The trim removed 5 bases at V and 0 bases at J, leaving 5 bases unmatched. The germline gives CDR1 SGHTA, CDR2 FQGNSA. The CDR3 region is CASSPSTSGSSYEQYF. The CDR3 region has the DNA TGTGCCAGCAGCCCCTCGACTAGCGGGAGCTCCTACGAGCAGTACTTC.